Sequencing of this T cell receptor (beta chain) was carried out in a study of shared clonotypes between healthy human individuals. Method: immunoSEQ multiplex PCR; TCRdb's copy keeps in-frame clones and lacks some. This sample has about 710,000 clones, with 73% found just once. The sequence was obtained from a woman aged 30 to 39 in good health. The sample taken for sequencing was memory CD4+ T cells sorted from blood. Subset in this sample: CD45RA-negative fraction.

This chain's CDR3 is CATSSRTGLIDTQYF. As DNA, the CDR3 is TGTGCCACCAGCTCTCGGACAGGGCTGATAGATACGCAGTATTTT. The genes are TRBV15 and TRBJ2-3, with 8 bases lining up with TRBD1. Unmatched junction bases numbered 9, after V lost 5 bases and J lost 5 bases. This CDR3 region has 15 residues. The germline V gene has CDR1 LNHNV and CDR2 YYDKDF (reference sequence).